This TCR beta chain was obtained from a study of blood T cell repertoires in COVID-19 (dated by TCRdb to about 2020). A note on the overall study: The collaborator samples originated in the United States, Italy and Spain and spanned the acute and convalescent phases of COVID-19. Where available, HLA class I and class II types were obtained from metadata supplied by the sample provider rather than from assay-based typing. The sample metadata nearly always contained a de-identified subject ID, COVID-19 status, age in years and sex. The repertoires were released in a freely available public database meant as a resource for research on the immune response to SARS-CoV-2. The prospective study material was composed of cDNA or gDNA derived from T cells, B-cell-depleted T cells, or PBMCs. The dataset comprised deeply sampled blood TCRbeta repertoires from subjects exposed to, actively infected with, or recovered from COVID-19. The samples were drawn from two sources: the first 160 participants of the ongoing ImmuneRACE study, and 1,000 to 1,500 subjects contributed by 6 global collaborators.

V drops 0 bases and J drops 5 bases, leaving 16 bases in between. The CDR3, cysteine through phenylalanine, is 17 amino acids long. This entry keeps only the CDR3 DNA: 51 bases, framed from base 1. The germline V gene (reference sequence) yields LGHDT for CDR1 and YNNKEL for CDR2. About this clone itself: Its antigen is unknown. Base qualities were left out, and no much larger clone turns up one base away.

TCRbeta CDR3 regions were amplified from genomic DNA using the immunoSEQ Assay, a bias-controlled multiplex PCR. From the authors' description of their analysis: The number of nucleated cells in each sample was estimated from the amplification of reference gene primers within the assay. Sequence reads were collapsed and filtered to measure the absolute abundance of every unique TCRbeta CDR3 rearrangement. For each sample, productive Simpson clonality was calculated as the square root of Simpson's diversity index across productive rearrangements. As stored in TCRdb, this immuneACCESS dataset retains in-frame rearrangements with V and J assigned. A fraction of the clones does not appear; measured against another copy, unresolved V genes explain less than half of the discrepancy, and the remainder lacks a known reason. The V and J calls and the clone size are those of that table, but D and trimming were determined from the DNA. For this sample the table gives over 100,000 clones, of which over 75% were detected only once. The top ten clonotypes cover under 13% of the sample.

On the study overall, not on this receptor specifically: How much clinical and demographic metadata was included differed by source and by participant, and the metadata was provided uncurated.

Collaborating institutions collected whole blood in K2EDTA tubes following their own protocols. Collaborator samples were shipped for TCRbeta analysis as frozen whole blood, isolated PBMCs, or DNA extracted from either sample type. This clonotype was sampled from a man older than 75 with acute or convalescent COVID-19. The chain is made from TRBV3-1 (or the pseudogene TRBV3-2) and TRBJ1-4, with the D gene not clear enough to name. Sequencing was done on a sample of peripheral blood. The bases are TGTGCCAGCAGCCAAGATCTAGAGTTGGCCGCGAATGAAAAACTGTTTTTT. Protein translation: CASSQDLELAANEKLFF.